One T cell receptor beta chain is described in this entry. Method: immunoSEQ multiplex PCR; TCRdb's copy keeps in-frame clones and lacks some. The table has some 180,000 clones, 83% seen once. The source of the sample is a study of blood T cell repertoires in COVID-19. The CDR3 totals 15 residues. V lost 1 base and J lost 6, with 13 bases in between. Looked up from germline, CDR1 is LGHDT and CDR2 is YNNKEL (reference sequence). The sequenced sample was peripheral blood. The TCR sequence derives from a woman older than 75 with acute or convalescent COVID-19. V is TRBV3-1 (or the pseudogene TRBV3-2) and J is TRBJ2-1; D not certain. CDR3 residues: CASSQGLTGSNEQFF. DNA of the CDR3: TGTGCCAGCAGCCAAGGCTTGACCGGGTCCAATGAGCAGTTCTTC.